These 16 T cell receptor beta chains were all obtained from the same sample, sequenced in a study of shared clonotypes between healthy human individuals. Sequencing was performed with immunoSEQ multiplex PCR; in TCRdb, only in-frame clones are kept and a portion is missing. The table shows 2,500,000 or so clones, with roughly 93% occurring only once. Sample: naive CD4+ T cells from PBMCs. As for subset: CD45RA+ positively selected. These receptors came from a man younger than 35 in good health. Some clones in this sample may be carry-over from other donors' samples.

This chain links TRBV4-3 with TRBJ2-7; 11 positions match TRBD1. Germline-derived CDR1 and CDR2 are LGHNA and YSLEER. The CDR3 is 15 amino acids. J lost 6 bases, V lost 0 bases, and 4 bases had no gene match. The DNA of the CDR3 is TGCGCCAGCAGCCAAGAAAGCGGGACAGGGGGCGAGCAGTACTTC. Protein product: CASSQESGTGGEQYF.

This chain links TRBV18 with TRBJ2-3; D not certain. With 2 bases removed from V and 6 bases from J, the gap between germline ends came to 9 bases. Germline CDR1 reads KGHSH; CDR2 reads LQKENI. CDR3 length: 13 residues. This CDR3 is CASSPDPGDTQYF. The CDR3 DNA reads TGTGCCAGCTCACCAGACCCCGGGGATACGCAGTATTTT.

The V call is TRBV18, the J call TRBJ1-1, with 12 bases fitting TRBD1. Looked up from germline, CDR1 is KGHSH and CDR2 is LQKENI. V dropped 1 base and J dropped 7; count of bases not matched to a gene: 7. The CDR3 consists of 16 residues. CDR3 in amino acids: CASSPQQGQGADEAFF. The CDR3, as DNA: TGTGCCAGCTCACCACAGCAGGGACAGGGGGCTGATGAAGCTTTCTTT.

The chain recombines TRBV19 with TRBJ2-2; TRBD1 might be the D (6 bases). Germline loops: CDR1 LNHDA, CDR2 SQIVND (reference sequence). Trimming pared 4 bases from V and 2 bases from J, leaving 17 bases between. CDR3 length: 17 amino acids. The CDR3 loop reads CASSKMDSSLNTGELFF. CDR3 nucleotide sequence: TGTGCCAGTAGTAAAATGGACAGCAGCCTTAACACCGGGGAGCTGTTTTTT.

The CDR3 region is CARSPRTAAYEQYF. CDR3 nucleotides: TGTGCCAGAAGCCCAAGGACAGCGGCCTACGAGCAGTACTTC. The chain carries TRBV5-3 and TRBJ2-7, with D possibly TRBD1 on 6 matching bases. TRBV5-3 qualifies as an ORF whose function is uncertain. V gave up 4 bases and J gave up 2 bases, with 13 bases separating them. The CDR3 contains 14 residues.

The CDR3 loop is CASSLYRRHGGVTTNEKLFF. The CDR3 nucleotides are TGTGCCAGCAGCTTGTACCGTCGACATGGGGGAGTTACAACTAATGAAAAACTGTTTTTT. The chain is built from TRBV28 and TRBJ1-4, with TRBD1 as a possible D gene (5 bases). The germline CDR1 and CDR2 sequences are MDHEN and SYDVKM. Deletions cut 6 bases from V and 0 bases from J, with 26 bases between. The CDR3 covers 20 residues. The full variable domain, in which reference TRBV28 and TRBJ1-4 provide the parts outside the CDR3, is DVKVTQSSRYLVKRTGEKVFLECVQDMDHENMFWYRQDPGLGLRLIYFSYDVKMKEKGDIPEGYSVSREKKERFSLILESASTNQTSMYLCASSLYRRHGGVTTNEKLFFGSGTQLSVL.

The rearrangement uses TRBV5-4 and TRBJ2-1; D unclear. The V end was cut by 0 bases, the J end by 6 bases, with 4 bases between. Germline CDR1 reads SGHNT; CDR2 reads YYREEE (reference sequence). This CDR3 spans 12 amino acids. CDR3 amino acids: CASSLEPNEQFF. The DNA of the CDR3 is TGTGCCAGCAGCTTGGAGCCCAATGAGCAGTTCTTC. Based on the CDR3 plus reference TRBV5-4 and TRBJ2-1, the full variable domain is ETGVTQSPTHLIKTRGQQVTLRCSSQSGHNTVSWYQQALGQGPQFIFQYYREEENGRGNFPPRFSGLQFPNYSSELNVNALELDDSALYLCASSLEPNEQFFGPGTRLTVL.

The chain joins TRBV13 to TRBJ2-5; tentative D call: TRBD2 (6 bases). Trimming removed 4 bases from V and 5 bases from J, with 20 bases in between. This CDR3 is 16 amino acids long. Germline CDR1 reads PRHDT; CDR2 reads FYEKMQ (reference sequence). The CDR3 DNA is TGTGCCAGCAGCTCAGGGATCGGGACTCCAGGGGAGACCCAGTACTTC. This sequence encodes CASSSGIGTPGETQYF.

The rearrangement links TRBV29-1 to TRBJ2-1; no definite D call. Trimming removed 3 bases from V and 4 bases from J, with 10 bases in between. The germline gives CDR1 SQVTM, CDR2 ANQGSEA. CDR3 length: 13 residues. The CDR3 DNA follows: TGCAGCGTTGATTGGACCCTATACAATGAGCAGTTCTTC. This sequence encodes CSVDWTLYNEQFF.

The V call is TRBV7-2, the J call TRBJ2-7; D uncertain. CDR1 is SGHTA, CDR2 FQGNSA, per germline. Deletions cut 0 bases from V and 5 bases from J, with 17 bases between. This CDR3 is built from 16 residues. The DNA of the CDR3 is TGTGCCAGCAGCTTAGCTACGGCACCCACCCAGCACGAGCAGTACTTC. Encoded protein: CASSLATAPTQHEQYF.

This chain connects TRBV2 to TRBJ2-3; possible D gene TRBD2, 6 bases. The length of the CDR3 is 15 residues. The V gene lost 8 bases and the J gene lost 6 bases, with 21 bases spanning the gap. Germline CDR1 and CDR2: SNHLY and FYNNEI. CDR3 loop: CASSLGTSRGDTQYF. CDR3 nucleotides: TGTGCCAGCTCCTTGGGAACTAGCCGCGGCGATACGCAGTATTTT.

The V and J genes are TRBV5-6 and TRBJ1-2; D not resolved. Germline-derived CDR1 and CDR2 are SGHDT and YYEEEE. V was cut by 2 bases and J by 8 bases, with 7 bases left in between. CDR3 length: 11 residues. The CDR3 DNA reads TGTGCCAGCAGCTTCGGAGGCGGCTACACCTTC. Its translation is CASSFGGGYTF.

The chain carries TRBV2 and TRBJ2-1; possible D gene TRBD2, 6 bases. The CDR3 is 14 amino acids. Germline loops: CDR1 SNHLY, CDR2 FYNNEI. Trimming shortened V by 5 bases and J by 8 bases, and 16 bases separated the two germline ends. The CDR3 DNA reads TGTGCCAGCAGTAAGGGTGGTGGAGGGGATGAGCAGTTCTTC. The encoded protein is CASSKGGGGDEQFF.

V usage is TRBV30 and J usage is TRBJ2-7, with unresolved D. The V and J ends lost 0 bases and 7 bases respectively, with 13 bases between them. The V gene's germline CDR1 is GTSNPN and CDR2 SVGIG (reference sequence). The CDR3 runs 13 residues. CDR3 residues: CAWSVNRAREQYF. CDR3 coding DNA: TGTGCCTGGAGTGTAAACCGGGCCAGGGAGCAGTACTTC. The variable domain in full, with the rest retrieved from reference TRBV30 and TRBJ2-7, is SQTIHQWPATLVQPVGSPLSLECTVEGTSNPNLYWYRQAAGRGLQLLFYSVGIGQISSEVPQNLSASRPQDRQFILSSKKLLLSDSGFYLCAWSVNRAREQYFGPGTRLTVT.

On this clone: Other nucleotide sequences from this sample produce the same CDR3. The V gene is TRBV18, the J gene TRBJ1-5, with 10 bases aligning to TRBD1. V was pared by 2 bases and J by 7 bases, with 5 bases of the junction left unmatched. Germline CDR1 KGHSH, CDR2 LQKENI. CDR3 length equals 15 residues. CDR3 in amino acids: CASSPATGGDQPQHF. CDR3 DNA: TGTGCCAGCTCACCAGCGACAGGGGGCGACCAGCCCCAGCATTTT.

The table lists this clone with a count of one. The chain couples TRBV7-9 to TRBJ1-5; no definite D call. The CDR3 extends over 16 amino acids. Germline CDR1 is SEHNR and CDR2 is FQNEAQ (reference sequence). V lost 5 bases, J lost 0 bases, and 14 bases lay in between. The CDR3 sequence is CASSPGPQYSNQPQHF. Here the CDR3 DNA reads TGTGCCAGCAGCCCCGGACCGCAGTATAGCAATCAGCCCCAGCATTTT.